Following are 24 T cell receptor beta chains from one sample sequenced in a study of cytomegalovirus exposure and HLA in healthy donors. The PCR made use of 60 Vbeta and 13 Jbeta primers. Method: immunoSEQ multiplex PCR; TCRdb's copy keeps in-frame clones and lacks some. This table has around 99,000 clones, approximately 80% appearing once. Sequences were obtained from PBMCs. The receptors were gathered from a male donor in good health and CMV-seronegative.

This chain links TRBV6-4 with TRBJ2-1, with TRBD2 matching 8 bases. The CDR3 consists of 15 residues. V dropped 6 bases and J dropped 2; count of bases not matched to a gene: 6. CDR1 MRHNA and CDR2 SNTAGT come from the germline V gene. In DNA form, the CDR3 reads TGTGCCAGCAGAGAAAGCGGGAGTCCCTACAATGAGCAGTTCTTC. Its translation is CASRESGSPYNEQFF.

Worth noting for this clone: This same CDR3 is encoded by further DNA sequences in the sample. The chain employs TRBV6-5 and TRBJ2-7; 8 bases fit TRBD1. Germline assignment: CDR1 MNHEY and CDR2 SVGAGI. There are 13 residues in the CDR3. Losses at the gene ends were 6 bases for V and 7 bases for J; bases not matched to a gene: 8. This chain's CDR3 is CASRTGGAGEQYF. CDR3 coding DNA: TGTGCCAGCAGAACAGGGGGTGCGGGGGAGCAGTACTTC.

J is TRBJ2-1 and V is TRBV5-1, with 8 bases fitting TRBD2. Germline lookup yields CDR1 SGHRS and CDR2 YFSETQ. The trim removed 4 bases at V and 3 bases at J, leaving 3 bases unmatched. The CDR3 has 14 residues. CDR3 sequence reads: CASSPLAVYNEQFF. The CDR3 coding sequence is TGCGCCAGCAGCCCACTAGCGGTCTACAATGAGCAGTTCTTC.

The chain is built from TRBV30 and TRBJ1-2, with TRBD1 identical over 7 bases. Looked up from germline, CDR1 is GTSNPN and CDR2 is SVGIG (reference sequence). The CDR3 consists of 14 residues. The junction had 10 bases not matched to a gene; V was cut back by 2 bases and J by 7 bases. CDR3 coding DNA: TGTGCCTGGAGTCCAGGGGGAATCTTCTTTGGCTACACCTTC. This translates into CAWSPGGIFFGYTF.

This chain uses TRBV10-2 with TRBJ1-1, with a possible D match to TRBD1 (5 bases). CDR3 length: 15 amino acids. Germline CDR1 WSHSY, CDR2 SAAADI. Trimming took off 2 bases at V and 5 bases at J, with 15 bases between the two ends. The CDR3 here is CASSEGTRGSTEAFF. Written as DNA, the CDR3 is TGCGCCAGCAGTGAGGGTACCCGGGGGAGTACTGAAGCTTTCTTT.

The rearrangement joins TRBV6-1 to TRBJ2-1, with 12 positions matching TRBD2. The V gene's germline CDR1 is MNHNS and CDR2 SASEGT. The ends lost 6 bases at V and 9 bases at J; junction bases unmatched: 9. The CDR3 sequence is 15 residues long. In DNA form, the CDR3 reads TGTGCCAGCAGGGAAAGACTAGCGGGAGTTGGTGAGCAGTTCTTC. This translates into CASRERLAGVGEQFF.

The chain is built from TRBV10-3 and TRBJ2-1; 9 bases map to TRBD2. The CDR3 extends over 19 amino acids. Germline-derived CDR1 and CDR2 are ENHRY and SYGVKD. The V and J ends lost 0 bases and 0 bases, in that order; junction bases with no gene match: 9. The CDR3 region is CAISESTSGPEFSYNEQFF. The DNA for the CDR3 is TGTGCCATCAGTGAGTCGACTAGCGGACCTGAATTCTCCTACAATGAGCAGTTCTTC.

V gene TRBV25-1 combines with J gene TRBJ2-1; 7 bases map to TRBD2. The J segment lost 7 bases and the V segment lost 0 bases, leaving 15 bases of the junction unmatched. The CDR3 is 18 residues long. CDR1 MGHDK and CDR2 SYGVNS come from the germline V gene. In DNA, the CDR3 is TGTGCCAGCAGTGAATATGGGGTGGGCGGGAGTCCGGGAAATGAGCAGTTCTTC. It translates to CASSEYGVGGSPGNEQFF.

This clone has more than one count but fewer than ten. The chain recombines TRBV5-6 with TRBJ1-4; D possibly corresponds to TRBD1 (5 bases). Trimming stripped 0 bases from V and 10 bases from J, with 10 bases between. CDR3 length: 13 amino acids. Germline V lookup: CDR1 SGHDT, CDR2 YYEEEE. The CDR3 loop reads CASSLGPQGKLFF. CDR3 bases: TGTGCCAGCAGCTTGGGGCCTCAGGGAAAACTGTTTTTT.

The CDR3: CASTPRGGQPQHF. CDR3 nucleotide sequence: TGTGCCAGCACTCCACGGGGAGGTCAGCCCCAGCATTTT. The chain joins TRBV27 to TRBJ1-5; no reliable D call. The CDR3 totals 13 residues. Germline CDR1 and CDR2: MNHEY and SMNVEV (reference sequence). V was trimmed by 7 bases and J by 6 bases, leaving 13 bases between them.

The chain couples TRBV6-4 to TRBJ2-1, with D possibly being TRBD2 (6 bases). CDR3 length: 16 amino acids. Germline V gives CDR1 MRHNA, CDR2 SNTAGT. The V end lost 7 bases, the J end lost 4 bases, and 20 bases lay between the germline ends. CDR3 loop: CASTRDSPDTYNEQFF. CDR3 nucleotides: TGTGCCAGCACCCGGGACTCCCCGGATACTTACAATGAGCAGTTCTTC.

The chain couples TRBV6-5 to TRBJ1-4; TRBD1 might be the D (6 bases). The germline CDR1 and CDR2 sequences are MNHEY and SVGAGI. The CDR3 is 16 residues long. The V and J ends lost 2 bases and 4 bases respectively, with 14 bases between them. Written as DNA, the CDR3 is TGTGCCAGCAGTTACGGGTTAGACAGGTTTAATGAAAAACTGTTTTTT. Translating gives CASSYGLDRFNEKLFF.

CDR3 bases: TGCGCCAGCAGCTTGGAACAGGGGATCTACGAGCAGTACTTC. Translating gives CASSLEQGIYEQYF. The chain uses TRBV5-1 and TRBJ2-7; 7 bases are shared with TRBD1. Germline loops: CDR1 SGHRS, CDR2 YFSETQ. The trim removed 0 bases at V and 3 bases at J, leaving 3 bases unmatched. CDR3 length: 14 residues.

The chain recombines TRBV6-6 with TRBJ1-2, with 7 bases aligning to TRBD1. Germline-derived CDR1 and CDR2 are MNHNY and SVGAGI (reference sequence). The junction had 7 bases not matched to a gene; V was cut back by 7 bases and J by 8 bases. This CDR3 has 12 amino acids. CDR3 nucleotide sequence: TGTGCCAGCACCGGGACAGCAGGGGGCTACACCTTC. This encodes CASTGTAGGYTF.

This clone occurred a few times. V and J are TRBV2 and TRBJ2-7; 7 bases line up with TRBD2. The CDR3 is made up of 14 amino acids. CDR1 and CDR2 (germline): SNHLY, FYNNEI. The J segment lost 1 base and the V segment lost 6 bases, leaving 6 bases of the junction unmatched. The CDR3 region is CASSPTSRSYEQYF. The CDR3 DNA follows: TGTGCCAGCAGCCCGACTAGCCGTTCCTACGAGCAGTACTTC. The full variable domain, in which reference TRBV2 and TRBJ2-7 provide the parts outside the CDR3, is EPEVTQTPSHQVTQMGQEVILRCVPISNHLYFYWYRQILGQKVEFLVSFYNNEISEKSEIFDDQFSVERPDGSNFTLKIRSTKLEDSAMYFCASSPTSRSYEQYFGPGTRLTVT.

The chain recombines TRBV28 with TRBJ2-7; a possible D gene is TRBD1 (5 bases). The germline gives CDR1 MDHEN, CDR2 SYDVKM. This CDR3 region has 11 residues. Trimming shortened V by 4 bases and J by 9 bases, and 10 bases separated the two germline ends. The CDR3 is CASSSRQRQYF. CDR3 coding DNA: TGTGCCAGCAGTTCCAGACAGAGGCAGTACTTC. The variable domain in full, with the rest retrieved from reference TRBV28 and TRBJ2-7, is DVKVTQSSRYLVKRTGEKVFLECVQDMDHENMFWYRQDPGLGLRLIYFSYDVKMKEKGDIPEGYSVSREKKERFSLILESASTNQTSMYLCASSSRQRQYFGPGTRLTVT.

The chain is built from TRBV6-5 and TRBJ1-6; TRBD1 matches 10 bases. The CDR3 runs to 12 residues. The J segment lost 13 bases and the V segment lost 6 bases, leaving 3 bases of the junction unmatched. CDR1 is MNHEY and CDR2 is SVGAGI in the germline V gene. As DNA, the CDR3 is TGTGCCAGCAGCGACAGGGGGCTCCCCCTCCACTTT. It is translated as CASSDRGLPLHF.

This clone was recorded a few times. The chain recombines TRBV28 with TRBJ1-4; 7 nucleotides align to TRBD1. V lost 2 bases and J lost 5; bases outside the gene matches: 8. Germline V gene lookup returns CDR1 MDHEN and CDR2 SYDVKM. This CDR3 comprises 16 residues. CDR3 nucleotide sequence: TGTGCCAGCAGTTTAGTGACAGGGTGGCTCAATGAAAAACTGTTTTTT. It codes for CASSLVTGWLNEKLFF.

CDR3 in amino acids: CASSLKANTQYF. The CDR3 DNA follows: TGTGCCAGCAGCTTAAAAGCGAATACGCAGTATTTT. The chain joins TRBV11-3 to TRBJ2-3; D gene uncertain. The germline V gene has CDR1 SGHNT and CDR2 YENEEA. V dropped 2 bases and J dropped 7 bases, with 7 bases sitting between them. The CDR3 covers 12 residues.

The V call is TRBV7-2, the J call TRBJ2-7; 8 bases line up with TRBD2. The CDR3 extends over 14 amino acids. The trim removed 5 bases at V and 3 bases at J, leaving 6 bases unmatched. The germline CDR1 and CDR2 sequences are SGHTA and FQGNSA. The DNA of the CDR3 is TGTGCCAGCAGCCAAGCAGGGACTAGCTACGAGCAGTACTTC. Residues: CASSQAGTSYEQYF.

This chain uses TRBV27 with TRBJ2-5; 10 bases fit TRBD2. The trim removed 3 bases at V and 4 bases at J, leaving 8 bases unmatched. Germline-derived CDR1 and CDR2 are MNHEY and SMNVEV (reference sequence). This CDR3 contains 16 residues. The CDR3, as DNA: TGTGCCAGCAGTTTCTCCTTCCGACTAGCGGGAGAGACCCAGTACTTC. Translation: CASSFSFRLAGETQYF.

The DNA for the CDR3 is TGTGCCACCAGCAGAAAACAGGCTTCCTACGAGCAGTACTTC. It is translated as CATSRKQASYEQYF. The gene calls are TRBV15 and TRBJ2-7; perhaps TRBD1 as D (5 bases). Deletions cut 2 bases from V and 1 base from J, with 9 bases between. Per germline, CDR1 LNHNV and CDR2 YYDKDF (reference sequence). The CDR3 has 14 residues.

The chain has TRBV28 and TRBJ2-2, with 9 bases that match TRBD2. CDR3 length equals 17 residues. V lost 6 bases to trimming and J lost 7 bases; unmatched junction nucleotides: 15. The V gene's germline CDR1 is MDHEN and CDR2 SYDVKM. DNA of the CDR3: TGTGCCAGCAGCTCTCGACTAGCGGCGCAATTCGGCGGGGAGCTGTTTTTT. This encodes CASSSRLAAQFGGELFF.

The V gene is TRBV15, the J gene TRBJ1-1; D is uncertain. The germline V gene encodes CDR1 LNHNV and CDR2 YYDKDF (reference sequence). This CDR3 is built from 14 residues. V lost 0 bases and J lost 1, with 6 bases in between. The CDR3 nucleotides read TGTGCCACCAGCAGAGATGCGGAGAACACTGAAGCTTTCTTT. Translation: CATSRDAENTEAFF. Complete variable domain (other parts from reference TRBV15 and TRBJ1-1): DAMVIQNPRYQVTQFGKPVTLSCSQTLNHNVMYWYQQKSSQAPKLLFHYYDKDFNNEADTPDNFQSRRPNTSFCFLDIRSPGLGDTAMYLCATSRDAENTEAFFGQGTRLTVV.